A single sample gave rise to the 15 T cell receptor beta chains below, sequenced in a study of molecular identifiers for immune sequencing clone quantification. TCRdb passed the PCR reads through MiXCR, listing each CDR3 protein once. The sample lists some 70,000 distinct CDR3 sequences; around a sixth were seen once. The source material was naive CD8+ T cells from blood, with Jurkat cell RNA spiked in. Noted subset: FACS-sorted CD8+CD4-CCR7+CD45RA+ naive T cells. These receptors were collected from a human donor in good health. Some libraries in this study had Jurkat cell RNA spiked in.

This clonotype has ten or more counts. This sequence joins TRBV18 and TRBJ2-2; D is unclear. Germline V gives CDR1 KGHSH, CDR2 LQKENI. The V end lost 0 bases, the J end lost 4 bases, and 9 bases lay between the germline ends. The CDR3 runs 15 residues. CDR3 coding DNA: TGTGCCAGCTCACCACCGGAGATTCCCACCGGGGAGCTGTTTTTT. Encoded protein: CASSPPEIPTGELFF.

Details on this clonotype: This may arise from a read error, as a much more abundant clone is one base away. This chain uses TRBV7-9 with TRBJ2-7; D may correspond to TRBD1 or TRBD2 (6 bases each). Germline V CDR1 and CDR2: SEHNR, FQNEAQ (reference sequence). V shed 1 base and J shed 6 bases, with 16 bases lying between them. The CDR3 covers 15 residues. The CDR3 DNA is TGTGCCAGCAGCTTAGTTTGGGGGGCAGGCAGCGAGCAGTACTTC. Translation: CASSLVWGAGSEQYF. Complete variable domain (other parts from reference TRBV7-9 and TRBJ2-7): DTGVSQNPRHKITKRGQNVTFRCDPISEHNRLYWYRQTLGQGPEFLTYFQNEAQLEKSRLLSDRFSAERPKGSFSTLEIQRTEQGDSAMYLCASSLVWGAGSEQYFGPGTRLTVT.

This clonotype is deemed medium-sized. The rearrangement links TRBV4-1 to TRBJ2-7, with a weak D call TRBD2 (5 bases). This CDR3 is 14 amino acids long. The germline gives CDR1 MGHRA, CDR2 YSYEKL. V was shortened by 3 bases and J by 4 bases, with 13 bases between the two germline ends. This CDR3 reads CASSQGAGSYEQYF. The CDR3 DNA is TGCGCCAGCAGCCAGGGAGCAGGTTCGTACGAGCAGTACTTC.

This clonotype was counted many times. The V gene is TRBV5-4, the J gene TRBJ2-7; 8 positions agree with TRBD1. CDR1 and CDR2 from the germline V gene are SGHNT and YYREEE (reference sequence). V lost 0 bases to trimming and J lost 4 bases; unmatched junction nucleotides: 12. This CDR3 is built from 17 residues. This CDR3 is CASSLDIRQGIKYEQYF. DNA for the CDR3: TGTGCCAGCAGCTTGGATATCCGACAGGGGATTAAGTACGAGCAGTACTTC.

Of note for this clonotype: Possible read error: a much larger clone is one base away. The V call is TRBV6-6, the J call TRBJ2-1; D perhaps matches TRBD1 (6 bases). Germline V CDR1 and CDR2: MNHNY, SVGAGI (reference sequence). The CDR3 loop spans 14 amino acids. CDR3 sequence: CAGSYTGPADEQFF. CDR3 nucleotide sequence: TGTGCCGGCAGTTACACAGGGCCGGCCGATGAGCAGTTCTTC.

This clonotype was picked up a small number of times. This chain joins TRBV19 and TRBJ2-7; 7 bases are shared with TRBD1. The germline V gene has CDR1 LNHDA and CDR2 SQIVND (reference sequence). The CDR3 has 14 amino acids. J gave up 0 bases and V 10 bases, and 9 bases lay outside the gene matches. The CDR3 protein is CATAVTGDSYEQYF. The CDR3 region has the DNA TGTGCCACCGCGGTTACAGGGGACTCCTACGAGCAGTACTTC.

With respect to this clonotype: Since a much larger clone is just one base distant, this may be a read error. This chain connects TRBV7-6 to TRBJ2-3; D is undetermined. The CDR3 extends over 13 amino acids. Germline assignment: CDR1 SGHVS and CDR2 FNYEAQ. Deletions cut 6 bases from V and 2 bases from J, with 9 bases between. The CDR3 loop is CASRPEATDTQYF. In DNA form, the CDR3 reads TGTGCCAGCAGGCCAGAAGCCACAGATACGCAGTATTTT.

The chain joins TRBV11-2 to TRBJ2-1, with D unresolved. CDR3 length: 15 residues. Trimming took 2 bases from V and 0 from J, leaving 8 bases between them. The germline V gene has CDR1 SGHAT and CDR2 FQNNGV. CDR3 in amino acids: CASSLYGSSYNEQFF. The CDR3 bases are TGTGCCAGCAGCTTATACGGAAGCTCCTACAATGAGCAGTTCTTC.

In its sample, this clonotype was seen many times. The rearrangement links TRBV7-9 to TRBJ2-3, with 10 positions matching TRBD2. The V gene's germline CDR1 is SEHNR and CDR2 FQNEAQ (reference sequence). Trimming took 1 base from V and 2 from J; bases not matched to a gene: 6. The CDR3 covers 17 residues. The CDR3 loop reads CASSLGGLAGATDTQYF. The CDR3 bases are TGTGCCAGCAGCTTAGGGGGTCTAGCGGGAGCCACAGATACGCAGTATTTT.

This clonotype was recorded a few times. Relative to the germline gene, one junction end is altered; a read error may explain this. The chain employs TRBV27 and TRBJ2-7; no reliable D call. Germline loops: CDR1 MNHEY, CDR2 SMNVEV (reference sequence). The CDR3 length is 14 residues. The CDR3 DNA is TGTGCCGGCAGTTTATCGTCCCGGTCCTACGAGCAGTACTTC. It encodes CAGSLSSRSYEQYF.

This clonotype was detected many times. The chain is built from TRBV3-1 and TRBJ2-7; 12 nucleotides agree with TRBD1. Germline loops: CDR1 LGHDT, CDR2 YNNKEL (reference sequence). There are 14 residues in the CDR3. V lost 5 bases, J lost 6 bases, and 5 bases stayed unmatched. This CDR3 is CASSSGTGGFEQYF. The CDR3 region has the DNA TGTGCCAGCAGCTCCGGGACAGGGGGCTTCGAGCAGTACTTC.

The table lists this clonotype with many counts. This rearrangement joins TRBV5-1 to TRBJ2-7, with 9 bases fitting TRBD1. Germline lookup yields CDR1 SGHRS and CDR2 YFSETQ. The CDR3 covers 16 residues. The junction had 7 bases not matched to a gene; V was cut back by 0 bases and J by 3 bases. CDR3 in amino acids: CASSLAYGTGIYEQYF. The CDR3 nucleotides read TGCGCCAGCAGCTTGGCTTACGGGACAGGGATCTACGAGCAGTACTTC.

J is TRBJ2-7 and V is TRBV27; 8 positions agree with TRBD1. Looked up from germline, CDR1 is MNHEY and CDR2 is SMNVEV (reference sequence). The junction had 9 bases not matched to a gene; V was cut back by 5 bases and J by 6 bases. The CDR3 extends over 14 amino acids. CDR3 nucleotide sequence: TGTGCCAGCAGTCCGGGACAGGTTTGGTCCGAGCAGTACTTC. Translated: CASSPGQVWSEQYF.

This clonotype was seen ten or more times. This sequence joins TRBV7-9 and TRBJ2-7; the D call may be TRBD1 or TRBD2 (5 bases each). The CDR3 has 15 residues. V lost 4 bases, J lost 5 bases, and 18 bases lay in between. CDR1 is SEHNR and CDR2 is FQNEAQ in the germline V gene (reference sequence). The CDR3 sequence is CASSYPRTLGDEQYF. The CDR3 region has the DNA TGTGCCAGCAGCTATCCAAGAACCCTGGGGGACGAGCAGTACTTC.

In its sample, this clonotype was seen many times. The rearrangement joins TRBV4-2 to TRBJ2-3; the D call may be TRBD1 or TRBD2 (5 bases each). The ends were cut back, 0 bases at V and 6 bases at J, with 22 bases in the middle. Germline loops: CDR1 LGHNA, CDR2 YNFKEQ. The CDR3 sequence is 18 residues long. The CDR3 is CASSQDLLGTVEDDTQYF. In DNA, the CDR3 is TGTGCCAGCAGCCAAGATCTATTGGGGACCGTAGAAGACGATACGCAGTATTTT.